Shown below are 21 T cell receptor beta chains from a single sample sequenced in a study of blood T cell repertoires in COVID-19. Only in-frame clones appear in the TCRdb table, and some are missing; sequencing was by immunoSEQ multiplex PCR. The sample includes more than 85,000 clones, about 78% of them seen just once. Specimen: peripheral blood. The receptors originated from a human donor in a cohort sampled during active or convalescent COVID-19.

The V and J genes are TRBV5-4 and TRBJ2-3; TRBD2 is a possible D gene (6 bases). Germline-derived CDR1 and CDR2 are SGHNT and YYREEE (reference sequence). The CDR3 contains 14 residues. V lost 4 bases and J lost 2, with 11 bases in between. CDR3 in amino acids: CASSQRGLTDTQYF. Written as DNA, the CDR3 is TGTGCCAGCAGCCAACGGGGACTCACAGATACGCAGTATTTT.

This chain joins TRBV3-1 (or the pseudogene TRBV3-2) and TRBJ2-7, with 11 bases matching TRBD2. Germline-derived CDR1 and CDR2 are LGHDT and YNNKEL (reference sequence). The CDR3 length is 16 residues. After removal of 4 bases from V and 4 bases from J, the junction contained 9 bases not matched to a gene. The DNA of the CDR3 is TGTGCCAGCAGCCGACCCATAGCGGGGGGGCTTTACGAGCAGTACTTC. Its translation: CASSRPIAGGLYEQYF.

The genes are TRBV27 and TRBJ2-3; 9 bases align to TRBD1. The germline V gene encodes CDR1 MNHEY and CDR2 SMNVEV (reference sequence). V lost 2 bases to trimming and J lost 4 bases; unmatched junction nucleotides: 10. The CDR3 is 17 amino acids. DNA of the CDR3: TGTGCCAGCAGTTTAAACCCCCCCGGGACAGGGCCAGATACGCAGTATTTT. The encoded protein is CASSLNPPGTGPDTQYF.

The DNA for the CDR3 is TGTGCCAGCAGCCAAAGTGACTACTCCTACAATGAGCAGTTCTTC. Translation gives CASSQSDYSYNEQFF. V gene TRBV3-1 (or the pseudogene TRBV3-2) combines with J gene TRBJ2-1; tentative D call: TRBD2 (5 bases). This CDR3 region has 15 residues. The germline V gene encodes CDR1 LGHDT and CDR2 YNNKEL (reference sequence). V was cut by 2 bases and J by 0 bases, with 8 bases left in between.

The gene calls are TRBV14 and TRBJ2-5; D may be TRBD2 (6 bases). V lost 2 bases to trimming and J lost 7 bases, with 14 bases between them. Germline-derived CDR1 and CDR2 are SGHDN and FVKESK. The length of the CDR3 is 14 residues. The CDR3 coding sequence is TGTGCCAGCAGCCAACGTGGCGGCGGGGCGACCCAGTACTTC. It encodes CASSQRGGGATQYF.

Only one count was recorded for this clone. V usage is TRBV6-2 or TRBV6-3 and J usage is TRBJ2-3; D gene ambiguous. The CDR3 is 15 amino acids. Germline V gene sequence: CDR1 MNHEY, CDR2 SVGEGT. Trimming cost V 0 bases and J 3 bases, with 10 bases left between them. The CDR3 region has the DNA TGTGCCAGCAGTTACTCGACGACTTCTACAGATACGCAGTATTTT. Protein product: CASSYSTTSTDTQYF.

This clone was seen only a few times. The rearrangement joins TRBV29-1 to TRBJ1-3; 9 nucleotides line up with TRBD1. With V trimmed by 7 bases and J by 1 base, 2 bases remained unmatched. CDR1 and CDR2 from the germline V gene are SQVTM and ANQGSEA. This CDR3 spans 13 amino acids. The CDR3 is CSGGTGSGNTIYF. In DNA form, the CDR3 reads TGCAGCGGTGGGACAGGGTCTGGAAACACCATATATTTT.

This clone has a handful of counts. This chain links TRBV28 with TRBJ2-7; 9 bases are a match to TRBD2. The V and J ends lost 3 bases and 2 bases, in that order; junction bases with no gene match: 5. The CDR3 runs to 15 residues. Germline lookup yields CDR1 MDHEN and CDR2 SYDVKM. The CDR3 sequence: CASSFLAGFAYEQYF. In nucleotides, the CDR3 is TGTGCCAGCAGTTTTCTAGCGGGGTTCGCCTACGAGCAGTACTTC.

This clone appeared once. This chain joins TRBV15 and TRBJ1-5; 7 bases are a match to TRBD1. The CDR3 loop spans 15 amino acids. From germline, CDR1 is LNHNV and CDR2 YYDKDF (reference sequence). V trimming: 3 bases; J trimming: 4 bases; junction bases outside the gene matches: 6. Here the CDR3 DNA reads TGTGCCACCAGCAGCCCTGGACAGGCGAATCAGCCCCAGCATTTT. Translating it yields CATSSPGQANQPQHF.

This clone was seen repeatedly, ten times or more. The chain combines TRBV11-3 with TRBJ2-7; weak D call: TRBD2 (5 bases). Deletions cut 8 bases from V and 4 bases from J, with 21 bases between. Germline CDR1 is SGHNT and CDR2 is YENEEA. This CDR3 comprises 15 residues. In DNA, the CDR3 is TGTGCCAGCTTACTGAACCGGACTTTAGGGTACGAGCAGTACTTC. It encodes CASLLNRTLGYEQYF.

The V call is TRBV18, the J call TRBJ1-1, with TRBD1 identical over 8 bases. This CDR3 comprises 14 residues. J was trimmed by 8 bases and V by 6 bases; bases with no gene match: 11. Germline V gene lookup returns CDR1 KGHSH and CDR2 LQKENI. CDR3 coding DNA: TGTGCCAGCTCCCGGATGGACAGGGACGTAGAAGCTTTCTTT. Its translation: CASSRMDRDVEAFF.

The V and J genes are TRBV11-2 and TRBJ1-5; the match to TRBD1 covers 7 bases. The CDR3 contains 14 residues. Germline V gives CDR1 SGHAT, CDR2 FQNNGV. The J segment lost 4 bases and the V segment lost 5 bases, leaving 5 bases of the junction unmatched. Here the CDR3 reads CASSKGAFNQPQHF. The CDR3 DNA is TGTGCCAGCAGCAAGGGGGCGTTTAATCAGCCCCAGCATTTT. Supplemented by reference TRBV11-2 and TRBJ1-5, the full variable domain reads EAGVAQSPRYKIIEKRQSVAFWCNPISGHATLYWYQQILGQGPKLLIQFQNNGVVDDSQLPKDRFSAERLKGVDSTLKIQPAKLEDSAVYLCASSKGAFNQPQHFGDGTRLSIL.

This clone was counted a single time. This chain's CDR3 is CASSSGGRLYF. The CDR3 coding sequence is TGTGCCAGCAGCTCGGGGGGCAGATTGTACTTC. The chain combines TRBV11-3 with TRBJ2-7; possible D gene TRBD2, 7 bases. The CDR3 extends over 11 amino acids. CDR1 and CDR2 from the germline V gene are SGHNT and YENEEA. V was cut by 4 bases and J by 12 bases, with 13 bases left in between.

V and J are TRBV2 and TRBJ2-1, with 8 positions matching TRBD2. From germline, CDR1 is SNHLY and CDR2 FYNNEI. V lost 10 bases to trimming and J lost 1 base; unmatched junction nucleotides: 6. The CDR3 is made up of 14 amino acids. CDR3 in DNA: TGTGCCATCCGGGGGGGCCGGTCCTACAATGAGCAGTTCTTC. This gives the protein CAIRGGRSYNEQFF.

V is TRBV10-3 and J is TRBJ2-7; 16 bases match TRBD2. The CDR3 length is 16 residues. Germline V gives CDR1 ENHRY, CDR2 SYGVKD. V was clipped by 6 bases and J by 3 bases; unmatched bases: 5. CDR3 nucleotides: TGTGCCATCAGCGGGACTAGCGGGAGGGCCAACTACGAGCAGTACTTC. Translated: CAISGTSGRANYEQYF.

This clone was seen only a few times. The chain carries TRBV18 and TRBJ2-2; a weak D match, TRBD1 (5 bases). This CDR3 has 16 residues. In germline, CDR1 is KGHSH, CDR2 LQKENI. The V and J ends lost 2 bases and 4 bases respectively, with 14 bases between them. The CDR3 sequence is CASSPSLQGSTGELFF. CDR3 nucleotides: TGTGCCAGCTCACCATCTCTCCAGGGCAGCACCGGGGAGCTGTTTTTT.

The V call is TRBV4-3, the J call TRBJ2-1, with TRBD2 identical over 8 bases. Germline V lookup: CDR1 LGHNA, CDR2 YSLEER. Trimming cost V 0 bases and J 6 bases; bases outside gene matches: 10. The CDR3 runs to 17 residues. CDR3 DNA sequence: TGCGCCAGCAGCCAAGATTATTGGGGACTAGGGCCCAATGAGCAGTTCTTC. The encoded protein is CASSQDYWGLGPNEQFF.

The rearrangement links TRBV9 to TRBJ2-7, with TRBD2 as a possible D gene (5 bases). V lost 3 bases and J lost 7, with 14 bases in between. The CDR3 is 13 residues long. Germline CDR1 and CDR2: SGDLS and YYNGEE. CDR3 protein: CASSAPGGWEQYF. The CDR3 DNA sequence: TGTGCCAGCAGCGCCCCCGGAGGTTGGGAGCAGTACTTC.

This chain joins TRBV10-3 and TRBJ2-1, with 9 bases aligning to TRBD2. This CDR3 is built from 16 residues. The junction had 6 bases not matched to a gene; V was cut back by 2 bases and J by 4 bases. Germline lookup yields CDR1 ENHRY and CDR2 SYGVKD. CDR3 sequence (DNA): TGTGCCATCAGTGAGCTTAGCGGGGGATTATACAATGAGCAGTTCTTC. Protein sequence: CAISELSGGLYNEQFF.

V and J are TRBV3-1 (or the pseudogene TRBV3-2) and TRBJ1-1, with TRBD1 identical over 10 bases. Germline V gives CDR1 LGHDT, CDR2 YNNKEL (reference sequence). This CDR3 is 15 amino acids long. V lost 3 bases and J lost 7; bases outside the gene matches: 8. CDR3 protein: CASSHSRDRGDEAFF. The CDR3 bases are TGTGCCAGCAGCCACTCAAGGGACAGGGGCGATGAAGCTTTCTTT.

This clone has just a few counts. The V gene is TRBV10-2, the J gene TRBJ1-1; the D is unclear. Germline V gene lookup returns CDR1 WSHSY and CDR2 SAAADI. Trimming shortened V by 4 bases and J by 5 bases, and 8 bases separated the two germline ends. The CDR3 length is 12 residues. The CDR3 DNA reads as TGCGCCAGCAGTGTAGGAGGGACTGAAGCTTTCTTT. Its protein is CASSVGGTEAFF.